One sample yielded the 10 T cell receptor beta chains listed below, sequenced in a study of beta chain features in type 1 diabetes (dated by TCRdb to between 2017 and 2018). Preparation of the library involved the immunoSEQ multiplex PCR assay. All of the isolated RNA was reverse transcribed with the High Capacity cDNA Reverse Transcription Kit, so expressed TCRB transcripts were sequenced. TCRdb obtained this table from immuneACCESS and retained in-frame rearrangements with V and J assigned. These tables miss some clones; where compared with another copy, unresolved V genes account for less than half of the shortfall, and the remainder is unexplained. This sample gives nearly 250,000 clones in total; roughly an eighth of them show up just once. 0.026% of the sample is in the top ten clones. Specimen: naive CD4+ T cells from blood. The cell subset or site label corresponds to: true naive CD4+ T cells. The receptors were gathered from a woman aged 40-49 years in good health.

This clone has only a few counts. This sequence joins TRBV7-2 and TRBJ2-4, with 8 bases matching TRBD2. CDR1 and CDR2 (germline): SGHTA, FQGNSA. The CDR3 is made up of 13 amino acids. J lost 8 bases, V lost 8 bases, and 8 bases had no gene match. CDR3 nucleotide sequence: TGTGCCAGCTCTTGGGCGGGGGGTTACATTCAGTACTTC. Its translation is CASSWAGGYIQYF.

This rearrangement joins TRBV9 to TRBJ1-1; D unclear. Germline CDR1 is SGDLS and CDR2 is YYNGEE. The CDR3 contains 14 residues. V dropped 4 bases and J dropped 5 bases, with 15 bases sitting between them. As DNA, the CDR3 is TGTGCCAGCAGCACCTCGGAGGGATATACTGAAGCTTTCTTT. Protein: CASSTSEGYTEAFF.

The chain uses TRBV11-2 and TRBJ1-1; 8 bases align to TRBD1. CDR1 and CDR2 from the germline V gene are SGHAT and FQNNGV. The J segment lost 4 bases and the V segment lost 4 bases, leaving 8 bases of the junction unmatched. The CDR3 is made up of 15 amino acids. CDR3 sequence (DNA): TGTGCCAGCAGCTCTAGGAATACAGGGGGCACTGAAGCTTTCTTT. Amino acid sequence: CASSSRNTGGTEAFF.

This clone has only a few counts. V is TRBV5-4 and J is TRBJ2-7; TRBD1 agrees at 8 bases. CDR3 size: 16 residues. V shed 4 bases and J 3 bases; nucleotides not matched to a gene: 12. Looked up from germline, CDR1 is SGHNT and CDR2 is YYREEE (reference sequence). The CDR3 here is CASSPPGQVTGYEQYF. CDR3 bases: TGTGCCAGCAGCCCTCCGGGACAGGTGACAGGCTACGAGCAGTACTTC.

Turning to this clone: At the DNA level, this CDR3 is encoded by other sequences in the same sample as well. The V call is TRBV5-1, the J call TRBJ2-7, with 10 bases that match TRBD2. Germline CDR1 is SGHRS and CDR2 is YFSETQ. The CDR3 has 14 amino acids. Trimming removed 2 bases from V and 2 bases from J; junction bases left unmatched: 1. In nucleotides, the CDR3 is TGCGCCAGCAGCTTAGCGGGGGGGACCTACGAGCAGTACTTC. Protein: CASSLAGGTYEQYF.

The chain has TRBV6-5 and TRBJ2-5, with 10 bases aligning to TRBD1. The CDR3 is 14 residues long. CDR1 is MNHEY and CDR2 is SVGAGI in the germline V gene. The trim removed 2 bases at V and 5 bases at J, leaving 2 bases unmatched. The CDR3 loop is CASSYDRGRETQYF. CDR3 DNA sequence: TGTGCCAGCAGTTACGACAGGGGGCGGGAGACCCAGTACTTC.

In DNA form, the CDR3 reads TGTGCCAGCAGCCCCCGGTTTATCAATGGTTCACCCCTCCACTTT. This sequence encodes CASSPRFINGSPLHF. The gene calls are TRBV9 and TRBJ1-6; D ambiguous. This CDR3 is 15 amino acids long. CDR1 SGDLS and CDR2 YYNGEE come from the germline V gene. Between the trimmed V and J ends, which lost 4 bases and 9 bases, there was a span of 17 bases.

This clone was found a few times. The V and J genes are TRBV6-5 and TRBJ2-3; TRBD2 might be the D (7 bases). V dropped 6 bases and J dropped 1 base, with 14 bases sitting between them. CDR3 length equals 15 residues. The germline gives CDR1 MNHEY, CDR2 SVGAGI. CDR3 sequence: CASRGRGAGTDTQYF. The CDR3 nucleotides are TGTGCCAGCAGGGGGAGGGGGGCAGGCACAGATACGCAGTATTTT.

This clone was picked up a small number of times. The chain joins TRBV6-5 to TRBJ1-1; the D is unclear. Trimming shortened V by 4 bases and J by 3 bases, and 12 bases separated the two germline ends. The V gene's germline CDR1 is MNHEY and CDR2 SVGAGI. This CDR3 spans 14 amino acids. Here the CDR3 DNA reads TGTGCCAGCAGTTCCATAGTCGTCCACACTGAAGCTTTCTTT. Translation: CASSSIVVHTEAFF.

The J gene is TRBJ2-7, the V gene TRBV18, with TRBD1 matching 7 bases. The germline V gene encodes CDR1 KGHSH and CDR2 LQKENI. This CDR3 spans 13 amino acids. V shed 6 bases and J 6 bases; nucleotides not matched to a gene: 8. The CDR3 nucleotides are TGTGCCAGCTCGAAGGGGACAGCCCGCGAGCAGTACTTC. Translated, it gives CASSKGTAREQYF.